This is a list of T cell receptor beta chains from one sample in a study of persistence of HIV-infected CD4 T cells. Their antigens remain unidentified. Assay used: immunoSEQ multiplex PCR; TCRdb lists only in-frame clones, some missing. The sample comprises over 15,000 clones, 50% to 70% of which are singletons, and approximately 2% rests with the top ten. Sequencing was performed on CD4+ T cells sorted from PBMCs after approximately 19-hour stimulation, taken from a patient who received antiretroviral therapy. These receptors all stem from an adult woman with HIV who was CMV-seropositive. The conserved cysteine and the conserved F or W are not part of the CDR3 here. Each record gives: CDR3 protein, V gene, J gene, CDR3 length.

ASSNRRQGLSYEQY,TRBV21-1,TRBJ2-7,14
ASSQHQETQY,TRBV5-1,TRBJ2-5,10
ASSPGINYGYT,TRBV7-6,TRBJ1-2,11
ASSYFGTETNYGYT,TRBV6-6,TRBJ1-2,14
ASNPGRGVNQPQH,TRBV5-5,TRBJ1-5,13
ASSRLSPLH,TRBV5-8,TRBJ1-6,9
ASSYATGDGYT,TRBV5-1,TRBJ1-2,11
ATSAGFRDVREGNEQF,TRBV24-1,TRBJ2-1,16
AWSGQREAF,TRBV30,TRBJ1-1,9
ASSPGTGYQPQH,TRBV3-1/TRBV3-2,TRBJ1-5,12
ASRPLLGRGNSPLH,TRBV27,TRBJ1-6,14
AWRGFQGYT,TRBV30,TRBJ1-2,9
ATQGGESPLH,TRBV3-1/TRBV3-2,TRBJ1-6,10
ASSHQGSGNTIY,TRBV6-5,TRBJ1-3,12
SASKATGDSPLH,TRBV20-1,TRBJ1-6,12
ASSTGQTYGYT,TRBV18,TRBJ1-2,11
ASRLLQGSSGNTIY,TRBV3-1/TRBV3-2,TRBJ1-3,14
ASRPPQGMNTEAF,TRBV6-5,TRBJ1-1,13
ASSPSQGIGGYT,TRBV19,TRBJ1-2,12
ASSLHKGAESPLH,TRBV7-9,TRBJ1-6,13
ASSDRGFGGYT,TRBV6-1,TRBJ1-2,11
ASTPEGTGLRNEQF,TRBV2,TRBJ2-1,14
ASSLERNTEAF,TRBV13,TRBJ1-1,11
ASKSEGSANEKLF,TRBV5-1,TRBJ1-4,13
ASSLEGLAGGRATGELF,TRBV7-8,TRBJ2-2,17
ASSLKPYRGYT,TRBV28,TRBJ1-2,11
ASRAGMNFNYGYT,TRBV5-6,TRBJ1-2,13
ASSAYNEQF,TRBV25-1,TRBJ2-1,9
ASSHRTVAGGELF,TRBV7-9,TRBJ2-2,13
ASSLGPGEGYGYT,TRBV7-3,TRBJ1-2,13
ASSGGVISNTGELF,TRBV5-6,TRBJ2-2,14
ASSEQGRETQY,TRBV9,TRBJ2-5,11
ASSFGRAVALH,TRBV13,TRBJ1-6,11
ASSPGQGYGYT,TRBV7-6,TRBJ1-2,11
ASSSLPSGPKNIQY,TRBV5-1,TRBJ2-4,14
ASTTELSGNTIY,TRBV19,TRBJ1-3,12